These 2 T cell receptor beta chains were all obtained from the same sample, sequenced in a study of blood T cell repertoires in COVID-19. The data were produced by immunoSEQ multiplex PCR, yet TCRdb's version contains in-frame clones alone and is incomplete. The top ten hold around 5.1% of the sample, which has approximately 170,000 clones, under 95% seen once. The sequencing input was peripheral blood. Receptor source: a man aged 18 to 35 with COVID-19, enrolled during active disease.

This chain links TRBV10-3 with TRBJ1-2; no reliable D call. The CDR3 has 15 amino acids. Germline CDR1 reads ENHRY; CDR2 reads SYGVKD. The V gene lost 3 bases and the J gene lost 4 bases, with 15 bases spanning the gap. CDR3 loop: CAISDYRLFRYGYTF. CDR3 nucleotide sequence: TGTGCCATCAGTGACTACAGATTATTTCGCTATGGCTACACCTTC.

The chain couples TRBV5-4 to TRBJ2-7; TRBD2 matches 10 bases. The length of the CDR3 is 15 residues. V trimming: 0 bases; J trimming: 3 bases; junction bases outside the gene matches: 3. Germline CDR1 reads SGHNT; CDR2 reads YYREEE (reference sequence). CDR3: CASSLGTSGLYEQYF. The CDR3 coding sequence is TGTGCCAGCAGCTTGGGGACTAGCGGTCTCTACGAGCAGTACTTC.